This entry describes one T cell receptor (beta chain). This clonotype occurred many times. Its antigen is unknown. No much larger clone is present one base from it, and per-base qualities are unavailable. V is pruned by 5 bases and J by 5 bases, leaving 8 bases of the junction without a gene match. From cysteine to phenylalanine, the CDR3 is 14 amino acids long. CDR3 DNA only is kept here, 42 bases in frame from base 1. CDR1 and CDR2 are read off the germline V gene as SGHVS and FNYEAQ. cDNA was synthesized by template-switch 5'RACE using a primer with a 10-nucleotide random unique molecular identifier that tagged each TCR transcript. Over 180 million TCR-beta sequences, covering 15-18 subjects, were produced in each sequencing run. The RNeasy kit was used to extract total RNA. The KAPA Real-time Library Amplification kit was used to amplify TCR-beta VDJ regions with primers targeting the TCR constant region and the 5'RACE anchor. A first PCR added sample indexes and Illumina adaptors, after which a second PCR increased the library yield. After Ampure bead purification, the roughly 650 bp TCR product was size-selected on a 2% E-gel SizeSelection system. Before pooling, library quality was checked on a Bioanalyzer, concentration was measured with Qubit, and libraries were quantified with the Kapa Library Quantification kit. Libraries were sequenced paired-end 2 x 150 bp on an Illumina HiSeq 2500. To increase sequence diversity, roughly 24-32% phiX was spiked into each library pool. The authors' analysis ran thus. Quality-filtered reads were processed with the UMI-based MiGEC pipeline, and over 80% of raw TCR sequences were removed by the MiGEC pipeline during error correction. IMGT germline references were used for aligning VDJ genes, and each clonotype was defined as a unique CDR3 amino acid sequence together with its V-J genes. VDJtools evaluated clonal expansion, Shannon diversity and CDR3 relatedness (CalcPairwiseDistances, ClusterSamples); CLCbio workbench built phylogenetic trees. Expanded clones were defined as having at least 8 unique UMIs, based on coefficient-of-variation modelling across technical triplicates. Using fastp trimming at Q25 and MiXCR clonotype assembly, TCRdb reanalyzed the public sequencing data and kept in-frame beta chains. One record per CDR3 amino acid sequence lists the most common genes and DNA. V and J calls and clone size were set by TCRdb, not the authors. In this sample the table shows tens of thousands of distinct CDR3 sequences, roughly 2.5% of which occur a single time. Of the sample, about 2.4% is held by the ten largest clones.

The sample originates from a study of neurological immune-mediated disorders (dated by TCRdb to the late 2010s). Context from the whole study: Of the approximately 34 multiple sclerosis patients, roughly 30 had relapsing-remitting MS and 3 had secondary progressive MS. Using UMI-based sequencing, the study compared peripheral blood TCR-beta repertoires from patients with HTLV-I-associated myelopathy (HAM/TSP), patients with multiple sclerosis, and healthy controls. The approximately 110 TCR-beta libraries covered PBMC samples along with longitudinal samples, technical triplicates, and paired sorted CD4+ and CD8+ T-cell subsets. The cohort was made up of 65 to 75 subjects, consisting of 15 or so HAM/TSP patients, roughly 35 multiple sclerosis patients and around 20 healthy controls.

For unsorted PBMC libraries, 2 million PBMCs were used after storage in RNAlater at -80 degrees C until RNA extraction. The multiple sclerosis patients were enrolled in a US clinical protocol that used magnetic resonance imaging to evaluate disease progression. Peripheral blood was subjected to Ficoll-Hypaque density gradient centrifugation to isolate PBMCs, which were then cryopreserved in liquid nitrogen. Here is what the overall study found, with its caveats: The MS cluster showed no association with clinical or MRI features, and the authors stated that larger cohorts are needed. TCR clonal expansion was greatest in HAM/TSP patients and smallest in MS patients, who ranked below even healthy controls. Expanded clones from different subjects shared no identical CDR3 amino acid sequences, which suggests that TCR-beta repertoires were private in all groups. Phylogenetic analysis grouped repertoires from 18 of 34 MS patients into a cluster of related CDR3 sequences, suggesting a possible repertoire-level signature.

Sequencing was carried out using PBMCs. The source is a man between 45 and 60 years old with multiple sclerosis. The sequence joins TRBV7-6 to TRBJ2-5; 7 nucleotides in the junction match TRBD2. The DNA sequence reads TGTGCCAGCAGCCCCCTCAGCGGGGACGAGACCCAGTACTTC. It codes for CASSPLSGDETQYF. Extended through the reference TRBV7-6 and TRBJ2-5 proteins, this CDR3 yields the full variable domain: GAGVSQSPRYKVTKRGQDVALRCDPISGHVSLYWYRQALGQGPEFLTYFNYEAQQDKSGLPNDRFSAERPEGSISTLTIQRTEQRDSAMYRCASSPLSGDETQYFGPGTRLLVL.